The present T cell receptor beta chain was sequenced within a study of human T cells and chemical hapten exposure (dated by TCRdb to about 2021). Concerning the study at large: For sensitization, 2% DPC in acetone was applied to an approximately 2 cm by approximately 2 cm area of upper inner arm skin. Throughout the approximately 24-week study period, patients were also given weekly therapeutic DPC doses on the scalp. Patch testing was done on the upper back using Finn chambers containing 0.01% DPC, and results were scored after 6 days according to International Contact Dermatitis Research Group standards. Alopecia areata with under or over 50% scalp involvement, alopecia totalis and alopecia universalis were represented in the patient cohort, which was mostly female. The libraries were sequenced as a pool, and the TCR yield per sample differed mostly because of small variations in library volumes within the pool. In alopecia patients, the study followed how the peripheral blood TCR repertoire changed in vivo over primary and secondary sensitization to diphenylcyclopropenone (DPC), a hapten. Patient blood was sampled pre-sensitization (week 0) and at 2, 6 and about 24 weeks after DPC sensitization. Nearly 30 alopecia patients provided blood for TCR sequencing at one to four time points (pre-sensitization, 2, 6 and 24 weeks). Here is what the overall study found, with its caveats: After repeated subsampling, changes were observed in the strength of the expansion versus patch-test correlation and in the threshold at which the correlation became significant. All patients had alopecia, a presumed autoimmune disease, so their immune response might differ from that of healthy individuals. Patch test score was positively correlated with the number of PT1 expanded TCRs, with significance at thresholds 8, 16 and 32 but not at 4. DPC sensitization did not change how many TCRs were above 1 in 1000 frequency, and no evidence was found of alterations in global repertoire structure. Expanded TCRs formed significantly more large CDR3 similarity clusters than pre-sensitization or healthy control sets, consistent with antigen-driven responses.

Via the germline V gene, CDR1 is SGHTA and CDR2 FQGNSA. Relative to germline, V is 2 bases shorter and J is 5 bases shorter, with 13 bases between their ends. From cysteine to phenylalanine, the CDR3 is 15 amino acids long. The DNA shown is the 45-base CDR3, in frame from base 1. The sample's time point label is to be understood as: patch test 1, 2 weeks after DPC sensitization. Interpreted using the paper, the treatment or condition label stands for: therapeutic diphenylcyclopropenone sensitization with weekly scalp DPC. At every patch-test visit, the blood draw took place before the patch test was put on. To be eligible, patients had to be aged 18 to 70, diagnosed with alopecia and judged suitable for DPC therapy, while pregnant patients were excluded. Total RNA was extracted from unfractionated whole blood collected in Tempus Blood RNA tubes. Receptors were amplified or captured by RACE. Sequencing relied on a NextSeq 500. Library preparation attached unique molecular identifiers to individual cDNA molecules for quantitative, reproducible TCR counting. Both TCR alpha and TCR beta chains were sequenced from each blood RNA sample. The authors' analysis ran thus. Samples had a median of approximately 93,000 TCRs, with a range from roughly 20,000 to 690,600. V, J and CDR3 annotation of the TCR reads was performed with the Decombinator software suite. For PS versus PT1 abundance plots, all samples were subsampled to the same number of TCRs (28,000). TCRs were defined as expanded if absent before sensitization and observed at least eight times at the 2-week time point. TCRdb took the public reads, trimmed them with fastp at Q25, ran MiXCR for clone calling and kept in-frame beta chains. Each entry merges the rows of one CDR3 protein and shows their most common DNA and genes. The V and J calls were determined by TCRdb, not by the authors. In all, the sample holds around 380,000 distinct CDR3 sequences, and approximately 4.4% of those were seen once. The ten largest clones take up about 2.1% of the sample.

There are many counts of this clonotype. Its target antigen remains unknown. It has no much larger one-base neighbor in the sample; base qualities were not kept. The sequencing used whole blood, collected in connection with sensitization to the hapten diphenylcyclopropenone (DPC). This TCR was sampled from a woman aged 50 to 60 with alopecia areata. Some clones in this sample may be carry-over from other donors' samples. The sequence joins TRBV7-2 to TRBJ1-5; TRBD1 could be the D gene, as 5 bases match. CDR3 loop: CASSLSWGSDQPQHF. At the DNA level, the sequence is TGTGCCAGCAGCTTATCATGGGGCTCGGATCAGCCCCAGCATTTT. Full variable domain (CDR3 extended with the reference TRBV7-2 and TRBJ1-5 proteins): GAGVSQSPSNKVTEKGKDVELRCDPISGHTALYWYRQSLGQGLEFLIYFQGNSAPDKSGLPSDRFSAERTGGSVSTLTIQRTQQEDSAVYLCASSLSWGSDQPQHFGDGTRLSIL.